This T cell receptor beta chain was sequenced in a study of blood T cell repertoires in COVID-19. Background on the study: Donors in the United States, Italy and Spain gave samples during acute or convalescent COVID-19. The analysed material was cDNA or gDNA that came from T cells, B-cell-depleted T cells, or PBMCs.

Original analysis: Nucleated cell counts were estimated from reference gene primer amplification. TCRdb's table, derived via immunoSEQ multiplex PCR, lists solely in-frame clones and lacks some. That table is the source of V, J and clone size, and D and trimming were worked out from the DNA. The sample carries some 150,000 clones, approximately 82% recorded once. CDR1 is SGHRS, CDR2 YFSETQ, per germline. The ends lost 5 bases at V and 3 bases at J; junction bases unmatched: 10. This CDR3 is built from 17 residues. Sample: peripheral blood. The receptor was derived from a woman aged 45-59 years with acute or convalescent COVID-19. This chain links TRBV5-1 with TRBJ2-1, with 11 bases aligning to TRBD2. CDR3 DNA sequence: TGCGCCAGCAGTACCGGGACTAGCGGCAGTTTCTACAATGAGCAGTTCTTC. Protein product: CASSTGTSGSFYNEQFF.